This T cell receptor beta chain was captured in a study of naive and memory T cell subsets listed by TCRdb under 2017. Regarding the study in general: The study applied an open-source, UMI-based TCR alpha and beta sequencing pipeline to sorted naive and memory peripheral blood T cell subsets. IgG serology results and the functional CMV T cell responses were in complete agreement. RNA was DNase-treated and reverse transcribed with TCR constant-region primers, mostly using SuperScript III.

From cysteine to phenylalanine, the CDR3 is 15 amino acids long. CDR3 DNA only is kept here, 45 bases in frame from base 1. From V the trimming removes 3 bases and from J it removes 1 base, while the gene matches leave 7 bases of the junction unaccounted for. In the germline V gene (reference sequence), CDR1 corresponds to DFQATT and CDR2 to SNEGSKA. The protocol used for the library was UMI-ligation and nested PCR. An equimolar mix of two oligonucleotides covering both TRBC1 and TRBC2 was used as the beta constant-region primer. Four rounds of PCR were used to amplify ligated cDNA, with nested alpha and beta constant-region primers being used together with the SP2 primer. A single-stranded oligonucleotide bearing the SP2 primer plus a 12-nucleotide UMI was ligated onto the 3' end of the cDNA by T4 RNA ligase 1. Incubation of the ligation reaction lasted roughly 20-24 hours at 16 degrees C. To avoid over-amplification, PCR2 was usually performed as a SYBR Green qPCR and halted once a predetermined threshold was reached. All purifications after the first were performed with Agencourt AMPure XP magnetic beads. Libraries were quantified by Qubit and checked on a TapeStation, with a main peak expected near 650 bp. Pooled libraries were sequenced on an Illumina MiSeq with v2 2x251 paired-end kits, typically giving about 0.85-2 million reads per sample. Each sample's library went into the pool at about 4.2 nM, and roughly 5-8% PhiX was added to help with cluster recognition. The original methods were these. Using tag matching that tolerated one base-pair mismatch, Decombinator assigned V and J genes to FASTQ reads that had been processed by Demultiplexor. By using UMIs, Collapsinator corrected both sequencing errors and the frequency errors caused by PCR heterogeneity. TCRs were translated and CDR3s were extracted from the conserved cysteine to the FGXG phenylalanine by CDR3Translator, with non-productive sequences being flagged. Gini, Shannon entropy and inverse Simpson indices were computed after subsampling the repertoires to the same number of UMI-defined TCRs. Power-law fits to clonotype abundance distributions were performed by maximum likelihood within the linear range. When run on a single naive CD8 sample, MIGEC and the pipeline yielded similar UMI counts, similar unique TCR numbers and similar clonal distributions. One analysis removed from the naive repertoire any naive TCRs that were also found in any memory subset from the same donor. A set of several thousand CMV-associated CDR3 sequences, compiled from VDJdb and a published dataset, was used to search the repertoires. TCRdb reanalyzed the raw reads on its own, using fastp at Q25 for trimming and MiXCR for clone calling, and kept in-frame beta chains. CDR3 protein sequences are deduplicated, and each keeps its most common genes and DNA. TCRdb's processing, not the authors' own work, is the source of the V and J calls. For this sample there are tens of thousands of distinct CDR3 sequences; 9% appear just once. The ten biggest clones cover over 0.95% of the sample.

Remarks on this clonotype: Which antigen it targets is not known. There are no base qualities to consult, and no much larger clone falls within one base.

Separate amplification of TCR alpha and beta chain libraries was performed from the second PCR step onward. The CMV status of each donor was determined by measuring IFNgamma production from CD4+ T cells after fresh PBMCs had been stimulated overnight with CMV viral lysate. Miltenyi beads were used first to positively select CD4 T cells, and CD8 T cells were then positively selected from the CD4-negative fraction. Cells stained for CD3, CD4, CD8, CD45RA, CD27 and a live/dead dye were sorted on a BD Aria II into four subsets by CD45RA and CD27. Three healthy volunteers provided blood, and the blood of each volunteer was split into CD4 and CD8 T cells and then into four differentiation subsets. Around 110 ml of peripheral blood was collected from each donor, and PBMC were isolated by Ficoll-Paque PLUS density-gradient centrifugation. Sorted cells were lysed in RLT buffer, after which RNA was extracted using a Qiagen RNeasy kit and stored at -80 degrees C.

Summary of the overall study and its limitations: TCR abundance followed a power law with an exponent that was different for naive and memory subsets but consistent across the three individuals. Naive repertoires, especially CD8, contained a few larger clonotypes, possibly memory cells re-expressing CD45RA. Each clonotype was defined as a single alpha or beta chain sequence rather than as a paired alpha/beta receptor. Following error correction, more than 90% of naive TCR sequences occurred only once, which made naive abundance distributions much steeper than those of memory subsets. RNA-based TCR counts may be affected by expression changes linked to T cell activation and differentiation. In both CD4 and CD8 cells, a rise in Gini index and a fall in Shannon and inverse Simpson diversity were observed from naive through CM, EM and EMRA. The repertoire findings for the naive and memory subsets could not be validated, as no ground truth was available.

The chain links TRBV20-1 with TRBJ2-7; a stretch of 9 junction bases matches TRBD1. This clonotype was sampled from a human donor in good health. Sequenced sample: naive CD8+ T cells from blood. The sample's cell subset or site label, decoded: naive T cells, CD45RA high CD27+. The CDR3 protein is CSASPWTGASYEQYF. In nucleotide form, the sequence is TGCAGTGCTAGTCCCTGGACAGGGGCGTCCTACGAGCAGTACTTC.